A single sample is the source of the 5 T cell receptor beta chains below, sequenced in a study of blood T cells in healthy people across ages. The authors ran a second PCR of roughly 7 to 11 cycles using a sample-barcoded 5' primer and a J-beta primer mix. One entry per CDR3 protein, called by TCRdb with MiXCR from the 5' RACE reads. The data hold about 1.4 million distinct CDR3 sequences, with around 55% observed a single time. Sample: blood. The source of these receptors is a man younger than 35 in good health.

This clonotype appeared a few times. The chain recombines TRBV27 with TRBJ2-7; maybe TRBD2 (6 bases). Germline CDR1 MNHEY, CDR2 SMNVEV (reference sequence). The CDR3 spans 15 residues. Trimming left V 1 base short and J 0 bases short, with 10 bases between. This CDR3 reads CASSLWGGTSYEQYF. CDR3 sequence (DNA): TGTGCCAGCAGTTTATGGGGCGGGACCTCCTACGAGCAGTACTTC.

The genes are TRBV7-9 and TRBJ2-7; 12 bases are a match to TRBD1. The J call may be incorrect, as the DNA end agrees better with TRBJ2-5. Germline CDR1 reads SEHNR; CDR2 reads FQNEAQ (reference sequence). The CDR3 extends over 16 amino acids. CDR3 DNA sequence: TGTGCCAGCAGTCGTGGGACAGGGGGCGTTGAGGAGACCCAGTACTTC. Its protein product is CASSRGTGGVEETQYF.

In this sample, this clonotype turned up a few times. The chain uses TRBV29-1 and TRBJ2-1; 15 bases match TRBD2. Germline V CDR1 and CDR2: SQVTM, ANQGSEA. Germline trimming cut 8 bases from V and 7 bases from J; bases unmatched to any gene: 6. This CDR3 is 14 amino acids long. The CDR3 sequence: CSLAGLAGGNEQFF. CDR3 DNA sequence: TGCAGCCTCGCGGGACTAGCGGGGGGAAATGAGCAGTTCTTC.

In its sample, this clonotype was seen a few times. The chain couples TRBV29-1 to TRBJ2-1, with a weak D call TRBD1 (7 bases). CDR3 length: 15 amino acids. Germline V CDR1 and CDR2: SQVTM, ANQGSEA. V lost 5 bases and J lost 6, with 20 bases in between. The CDR3 sequence is CSVIPARGVSNEQFF. DNA for the CDR3: TGCAGCGTTATCCCCGCCAGGGGGGTCTCCAATGAGCAGTTCTTC.

This chain links TRBV20-1 with TRBJ2-1, with TRBD2 matching over 10 bases. The CDR3 is 15 residues long. Looked up from germline, CDR1 is DFQATT and CDR2 is SNEGSKA (reference sequence). V shed 1 base and J 8 bases; nucleotides not matched to a gene: 8. This chain's CDR3 is CSARALAGYEDEQFF. DNA for the CDR3: TGCAGTGCTAGAGCACTAGCGGGGTACGAAGATGAGCAGTTCTTC.